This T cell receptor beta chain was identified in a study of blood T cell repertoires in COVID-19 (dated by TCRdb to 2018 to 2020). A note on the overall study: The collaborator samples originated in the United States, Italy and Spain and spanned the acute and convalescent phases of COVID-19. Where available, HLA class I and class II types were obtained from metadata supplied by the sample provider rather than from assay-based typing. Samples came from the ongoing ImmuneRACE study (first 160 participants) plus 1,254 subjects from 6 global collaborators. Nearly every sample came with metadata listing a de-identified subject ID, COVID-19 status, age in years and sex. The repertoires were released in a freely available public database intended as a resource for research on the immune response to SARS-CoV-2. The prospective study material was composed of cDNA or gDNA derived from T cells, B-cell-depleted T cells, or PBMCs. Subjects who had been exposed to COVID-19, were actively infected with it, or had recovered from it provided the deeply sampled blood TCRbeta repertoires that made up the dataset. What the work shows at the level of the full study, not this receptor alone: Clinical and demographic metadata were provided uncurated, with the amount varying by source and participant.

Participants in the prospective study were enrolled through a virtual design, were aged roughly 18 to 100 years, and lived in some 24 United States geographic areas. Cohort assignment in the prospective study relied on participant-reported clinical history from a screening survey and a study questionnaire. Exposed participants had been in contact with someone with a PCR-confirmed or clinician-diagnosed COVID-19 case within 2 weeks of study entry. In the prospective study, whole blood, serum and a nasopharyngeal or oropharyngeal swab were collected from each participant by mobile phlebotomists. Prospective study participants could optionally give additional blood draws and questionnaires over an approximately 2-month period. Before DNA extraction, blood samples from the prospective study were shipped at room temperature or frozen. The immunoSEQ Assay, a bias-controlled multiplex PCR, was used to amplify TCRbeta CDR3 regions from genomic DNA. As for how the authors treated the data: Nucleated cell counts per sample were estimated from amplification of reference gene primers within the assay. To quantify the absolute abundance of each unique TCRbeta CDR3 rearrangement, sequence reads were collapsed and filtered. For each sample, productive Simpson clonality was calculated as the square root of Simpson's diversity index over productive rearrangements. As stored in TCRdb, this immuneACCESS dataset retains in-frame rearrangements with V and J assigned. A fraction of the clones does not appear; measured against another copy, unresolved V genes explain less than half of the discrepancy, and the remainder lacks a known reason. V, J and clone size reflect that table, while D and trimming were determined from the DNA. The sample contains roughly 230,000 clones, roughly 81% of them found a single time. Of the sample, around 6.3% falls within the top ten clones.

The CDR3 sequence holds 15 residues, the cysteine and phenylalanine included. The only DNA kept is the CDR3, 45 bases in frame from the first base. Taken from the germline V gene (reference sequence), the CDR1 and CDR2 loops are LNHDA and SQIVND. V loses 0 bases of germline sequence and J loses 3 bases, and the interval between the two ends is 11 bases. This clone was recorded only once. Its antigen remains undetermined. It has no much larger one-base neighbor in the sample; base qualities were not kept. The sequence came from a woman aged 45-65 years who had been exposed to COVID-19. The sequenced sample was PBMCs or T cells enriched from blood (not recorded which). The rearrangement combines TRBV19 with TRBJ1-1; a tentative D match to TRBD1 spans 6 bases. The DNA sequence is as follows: TGTGCCAGTAGTATAGAGGCAGGGGCTTACACTGAAGCTTTCTTT. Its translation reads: CASSIEAGAYTEAFF.